This TCR beta chain was profiled in a study of CXCR3-negative and CXCR3-positive naive CD8 T cells. Study conclusions and caveats: In CXCR3-positive naive cells, the TRB CDR3s were more hydrophobic than in CXCR3-negative naive cells. Memory cells showed distinct TRBV-TRBJ patterns, while the two naive subsets matched. Fresh PBMCs served for most assays, and CXCR3 expression fell partially after cryopreservation.

5' RACE that incorporated UMI labels was used to prepare the TRB cDNA libraries. TCRdb re-called the 5' RACE reads; one entry per CDR3 protein, DNA not given. This sample's clone table lists roughly 50,000 distinct CDR3 sequences. The germline V gene encodes CDR1 SGHTA and CDR2 FQGNSA. The CDR3 covers 14 residues. Comment on this clonotype: Its cognate antigen is unknown.

The sample was naive CXCR3+ CD8+ T cells from blood. Subset described: CD45RO-CCR7+CD27+CD95- naive CD8+ T cells expressing CXCR3 (TNR3+). The genes are TRBV7-2 and TRBJ2-1; TCRdb's assignment of TRBD1 cannot be checked, as there is no DNA. The origin of this receptor is a human donor in good health. Some clones in this sample may be carry-over from other donors' samples. This chain's CDR3 is CASSGGGDYNEQFF.